This entry lists 22 T cell receptor beta chains sequenced from one sample in a study of blood T cell repertoires in COVID-19. Sequencing used immunoSEQ multiplex PCR; TCRdb keeps in-frame clones, though not all of them. Of around 290,000 clones in the sample, approximately 91% were seen once. Sequenced: PBMCs or T cells enriched from blood (not recorded which). Every receptor here comes from a woman in her twenties or thirties who had recovered from COVID-19.

The rearrangement uses TRBV4-3 and TRBJ2-3; possible D gene TRBD1, 6 bases. Germline V gives CDR1 LGHNA, CDR2 YSLEER. The CDR3 has 13 residues. With 4 bases removed from V and 5 bases from J, the gap between germline ends came to 10 bases. The CDR3 DNA sequence: TGCGCCAGCAGCCGGAACAGGGTAGATACGCAGTATTTT. This codes for CASSRNRVDTQYF.

The rearrangement links TRBV11-2 to TRBJ2-7; D ambiguous. The CDR3 is 13 amino acids. Per the germline V gene, CDR1 is SGHAT and CDR2 is FQNNGV. V was pared by 1 base and J by 6 bases, with 10 bases between. Here the CDR3 reads CASSLGGAGEQYF. Here the CDR3 DNA reads TGTGCCAGCAGCTTAGGCGGTGCTGGCGAGCAGTACTTC. Based on the CDR3 plus reference TRBV11-2 and TRBJ2-7, the full variable domain is EAGVAQSPRYKIIEKRQSVAFWCNPISGHATLYWYQQILGQGPKLLIQFQNNGVVDDSQLPKDRFSAERLKGVDSTLKIQPAKLEDSAVYLCASSLGGAGEQYFGPGTRLTVT.

This clone has only a few counts. This chain links TRBV10-3 with TRBJ1-1; 8 bases align to TRBD1. The CDR3 spans 15 residues. Germline V gives CDR1 ENHRY, CDR2 SYGVKD. With 6 bases clipped from V and 4 bases from J, the junction kept 10 bases outside the gene matches. CDR3 sequence reads: CAISAGTGLFTEAFF. Written as DNA, the CDR3 is TGTGCCATCAGCGCCGGGACAGGCCTGTTCACTGAAGCTTTCTTT.

The rearrangement uses TRBV5-1 and TRBJ1-6; 10 positions agree with TRBD1. With V trimmed by 3 bases and J by 7 bases, 10 bases remained unmatched. The CDR3 is 17 amino acids. Per the germline V gene, CDR1 is SGHRS and CDR2 is YFSETQ. The CDR3: CASSSRSTGGLNSPLHF. In DNA form, the CDR3 reads TGCGCCAGCAGCTCGCGCTCGACAGGGGGCCTCAATTCACCCCTCCACTTT.

The V gene is TRBV6-2 or TRBV6-3, the J gene TRBJ1-1, with D tentatively TRBD1 (5 bases). Germline-derived CDR1 and CDR2 are MNHEY and SVGEGT. The CDR3 runs 14 residues. Trimming took off 4 bases at V and 1 base at J, with 10 bases between the two ends. CDR3 DNA sequence: TGTGCCAGCAGTTTAGGAGGGACGAACACTGAAGCTTTCTTT. This sequence encodes CASSLGGTNTEAFF.

This rearrangement joins TRBV11-2 to TRBJ2-7, with TRBD2 matching 8 bases. CDR3 size: 14 residues. The J segment lost 6 bases and the V segment lost 5 bases, leaving 9 bases of the junction unmatched. Germline V lookup: CDR1 SGHAT, CDR2 FQNNGV. The CDR3 DNA sequence: TGTGCCAGCAGCCCCTGGACAGCGGGGGCCGAGCAGTACTTC. The encoded protein is CASSPWTAGAEQYF.

The V call is TRBV28, the J call TRBJ2-7, with 8 bases aligning to TRBD1. V lost 5 bases, J lost 3 bases, and 6 bases stayed unmatched. Germline CDR1 and CDR2: MDHEN and SYDVKM. The CDR3 totals 14 residues. This CDR3 reads CASSRQGRVYEQYF. The CDR3 bases are TGTGCCAGCAGTCGACAGGGGCGTGTCTACGAGCAGTACTTC.

This clone was seen once. The V gene is TRBV28, the J gene TRBJ1-1; 7 bases agree with TRBD1. Germline V gives CDR1 MDHEN, CDR2 SYDVKM. The CDR3 sequence is 19 residues long. V was clipped by 6 bases and J by 0 bases; unmatched bases: 19. The CDR3 loop reads CASSLQGGPKGWMNTEAFF. CDR3 DNA: TGTGCCAGCAGCCTCCAGGGGGGCCCGAAAGGGTGGATGAACACTGAAGCTTTCTTT.

The rearrangement links TRBV6-1 to TRBJ1-5; D remains unclear. The germline V gene has CDR1 MNHNS and CDR2 SASEGT. V was cut by 3 bases and J by 8 bases, with 17 bases left in between. CDR3 length equals 15 residues. The CDR3 region has the DNA TGTGCCAGCAGTGATGAGGGTGTTCCTCGGGAGCCCCAGCATTTT. It encodes CASSDEGVPREPQHF.

J is TRBJ1-2 and V is TRBV28, with 10 bases fitting TRBD1. Germline CDR1 MDHEN, CDR2 SYDVKM. This CDR3 region has 17 residues. V lost 3 bases and J lost 6; bases outside the gene matches: 13. The CDR3 bases are TGTGCCAGCAGTTTCCCGAGATTTCGGGACAGGGGAGATGGCTACACCTTC. As protein: CASSFPRFRDRGDGYTF.

With respect to this clone: Relative to the germline gene, one junction end is altered; a read error may explain this. This chain links TRBV3-1 (or the pseudogene TRBV3-2) with TRBJ2-1; TRBD1 agrees at 7 bases. Germline CDR1 and CDR2: LGHDT and YNNKEL (reference sequence). The CDR3 has 12 residues. The CDR3 DNA is TGTGCCAGCAGCCCCAGGGACAGCCTTACCCTCTTC. Protein sequence: CASSPRDSLTLF.

As for this clone: Sequence at one end of the junction differs from germline and may be a read error. The chain has TRBV11-2 and TRBJ1-4; 10 bases are shared with TRBD1. Germline CDR1 is SGHAT and CDR2 is FQNNGV. The length of the CDR3 is 14 residues. CDR3 loop: CASSSWTGGRLIIF. The CDR3 DNA sequence: TGTGCCAGCAGCTCCTGGACAGGGGGAAGACTGATTATTTTT.

This sequence joins TRBV7-9 and TRBJ1-3; D uncertain. V gave up 5 bases and J gave up 0 bases, with 11 bases separating them. Germline V CDR1 and CDR2: SEHNR, FQNEAQ (reference sequence). The length of the CDR3 is 15 residues. The CDR3 bases are TGTGCCAGCAGCCCCTCGAGCCTCTCTGGAAACACCATATATTTT. It translates to CASSPSSLSGNTIYF.

V gene TRBV5-1 combines with J gene TRBJ1-4; TRBD1 matches at 10 bases. V shed 0 bases, J shed 5 bases, and the junction held 1 base outside the gene matches. Germline values: CDR1 SGHRS, CDR2 YFSETQ. CDR3 length equals 15 residues. The CDR3 DNA follows: TGCGCCAGCAGCTTGGCGGACAGGGGGAATGAAAAACTGTTTTTT. Protein: CASSLADRGNEKLFF.

The rearrangement uses TRBV19 and TRBJ2-1, with 14 bases lining up with TRBD2. CDR1 is LNHDA, CDR2 SQIVND, per germline (reference sequence). CDR3 length: 14 amino acids. The V segment lost 8 bases and the J segment 8 bases; nucleotides outside the gene matches: 5. The DNA of the CDR3 is TGTGCCAGTGCCGGGACTAGCGGGAGATATGAGCAGTTCTTC. As protein: CASAGTSGRYEQFF. Full variable domain (outside the CDR3, taken from reference TRBV19 and TRBJ2-1): DGGITQSPKYLFRKEGQNVTLSCEQNLNHDAMYWYRQDPGQGLRLIYYSQIVNDFQKGDIAEGYSVSREKKESFPLTVTSAQKNPTAFYLCASAGTSGRYEQFFGPGTRLTVL.

This clone was seen a handful of times. The DNA of the CDR3 is TGTGCCAGCACCTCCGAGGGTTTGACCATATATTTT. Translating gives CASTSEGLTIYF. This chain connects TRBV28 to TRBJ1-3; D unresolved. V was shortened by 7 bases and J by 10 bases, with 14 bases between the two germline ends. CDR1 is MDHEN, CDR2 SYDVKM, per germline. The CDR3 totals 12 residues.

The rearrangement links TRBV30 to TRBJ1-5; 9 bases are a match to TRBD1. Trimming cost V 1 base and J 15 bases; bases outside gene matches: 4. In germline, CDR1 is GTSNPN, CDR2 SVGIG (reference sequence). The CDR3 totals 11 residues. The CDR3 reads CAWSGDRALHF. In nucleotides, the CDR3 is TGTGCCTGGAGTGGGGACAGGGCCCTGCATTTT.

The CDR3 DNA is TGTGCCAGCAGGACCGACAGGGGTTTAAACAATGAGCAGTTCTTC. It is translated as CASRTDRGLNNEQFF. The chain links TRBV28 to TRBJ2-1, with 8 bases identical to TRBD1. J gave up 5 bases and V 6 bases, and 9 bases lay outside the gene matches. Germline assignment: CDR1 MDHEN and CDR2 SYDVKM. The CDR3 sequence is 15 residues long.

This clone has just one count. The chain joins TRBV24-1 to TRBJ2-7; 7 nucleotides agree with TRBD2. J was trimmed by 6 bases and V by 3 bases; bases with no gene match: 1. Germline CDR1 and CDR2: KGHDR and SFDVKD. This CDR3 contains 12 residues. DNA for the CDR3: TGTGCCACCAGTGATGGGGGGGGCGAGCAGTACTTC. This gives the protein CATSDGGGEQYF.

This clone was picked up a small number of times. This chain connects TRBV6-1 to TRBJ1-1, with TRBD1 matching over 9 bases. Trimming removed 3 bases from V and 5 bases from J; junction bases left unmatched: 10. This CDR3 is built from 16 residues. Germline V gene sequence: CDR1 MNHNS, CDR2 SASEGT. This CDR3 reads CASSDYSGDRATEAFF. In DNA form, the CDR3 reads TGTGCCAGCAGTGACTATTCCGGGGACAGGGCTACTGAAGCTTTCTTT.

The chain recombines TRBV4-3 with TRBJ1-4; 9 bases map to TRBD1. Germline CDR1 is LGHNA and CDR2 is YSLEER. The trim removed 4 bases at V and 5 bases at J, leaving 5 bases unmatched. The CDR3 has 15 amino acids. The chain's CDR3 is CASSPDGTGNEKLFF. In DNA, the CDR3 is TGCGCCAGCAGCCCGGACGGGACAGGGAATGAAAAACTGTTTTTT.

The V call is TRBV12-3 or TRBV12-4, the J call TRBJ1-5, with a weak D call TRBD1 (5 bases). The CDR3 covers 13 residues. V dropped 3 bases and J dropped 4 bases, with 7 bases sitting between them. Written as DNA, the CDR3 is TGTGCCAGCAGTTTCGGGGGGAATCAGCCCCAGCATTTT. Translation: CASSFGGNQPQHF.